The 30 T cell receptor beta chains below come from one sample, sequenced in a study of cytomegalovirus exposure and HLA in healthy donors. Assay: immunoSEQ multiplex PCR; the TCRdb copy retains only in-frame clones and omits some. This table holds about 120,000 clones, 85% to 90% found once. The sample taken for sequencing was PBMCs. The receptors shown here come from a woman aged 25-40 years in good health and CMV-seronegative.

The gene calls are TRBV10-1 and TRBJ2-1, with 10 bases aligning to TRBD2. The junction had 4 bases not matched to a gene; V was cut back by 2 bases and J by 0 bases. The CDR3 spans 17 residues. Looked up from germline, CDR1 is WNHNN and CDR2 is SYGVQD (reference sequence). The CDR3 reads CASSEGVAGGSYNEQFF. In DNA, the CDR3 is TGCGCCAGCAGTGAGGGGGTAGCGGGGGGCTCCTACAATGAGCAGTTCTTC.

The chain has TRBV18 and TRBJ1-5, with TRBD1 as a possible D gene (5 bases). This CDR3 region has 16 residues. Trimming removed 3 bases at V and 5 bases at J, with 17 bases between. Germline V gene data show CDR1 as KGHSH and CDR2 as LQKENI. CDR3 residues: CASSPRAGRGYQPQHF. The CDR3 coding sequence is TGTGCCAGCTCACCGAGAGCAGGGAGGGGTTATCAGCCCCAGCATTTT.

The chain combines TRBV2 with TRBJ2-1; D is perhaps TRBD1 (6 bases). The CDR3 runs to 14 residues. V was clipped by 6 bases and J by 0 bases, with 9 bases between them. The germline CDR1 and CDR2 sequences are SNHLY and FYNNEI. CDR3 nucleotides: TGTGCCAGCAGCCGGGACAACTCCTACAATGAGCAGTTCTTC. It specifies CASSRDNSYNEQFF.

The gene calls are TRBV29-1 and TRBJ2-3, with 10 positions matching TRBD2. The CDR3 has 14 amino acids. Germline assignment: CDR1 SQVTM and CDR2 ANQGSEA. V shed 7 bases, J shed 4 bases, and the junction held 8 bases outside the gene matches. In DNA, the CDR3 is TGCAGCGCGATGGGAGCGGGGGGGCCAGATACGCAGTATTTT. Protein: CSAMGAGGPDTQYF.

This sequence joins TRBV5-6 and TRBJ2-3; D is unresolved. Germline CDR1 is SGHDT and CDR2 is YYEEEE. The V end lost 2 bases, the J end lost 5 bases, and 3 bases lay between the germline ends. This CDR3 has 11 residues. CDR3 loop: CASSFLDTQYF. The CDR3 DNA sequence: TGTGCCAGCAGCTTTCTAGATACGCAGTATTTT.

The rearrangement uses TRBV9 and TRBJ2-2, with D possibly TRBD2 on 6 matching bases. Deletions cut 4 bases from V and 6 bases from J, with 13 bases between. CDR3 length: 14 amino acids. Germline V CDR1 and CDR2: SGDLS, YYNGEE. The CDR3 DNA sequence: TGTGCCAGCAGCCTCCGCTGGGGGGCCGGGGAGCTGTTTTTT. Residues: CASSLRWGAGELFF.

V and J are TRBV9 and TRBJ1-1; 8 bases match TRBD1. The CDR3 is 14 amino acids. Looked up from germline, CDR1 is SGDLS and CDR2 is YYNGEE. Trimming took 3 bases from V and 4 from J; bases not matched to a gene: 5. The CDR3 reads CASSGPGGITEAFF. In DNA form, the CDR3 reads TGTGCCAGCAGCGGGCCAGGGGGCATCACTGAAGCTTTCTTT.

The rearrangement links TRBV29-1 to TRBJ1-4, with TRBD1 identical over 7 bases. The germline V gene has CDR1 SQVTM and CDR2 ANQGSEA. The CDR3 spans 12 residues. The junction had 11 bases not matched to a gene; V was cut back by 6 bases and J by 13 bases. Here the CDR3 reads CSVGQPPESLFF. The CDR3 nucleotides read TGCAGCGTGGGACAGCCCCCAGAGTCACTGTTTTTT. Full variable domain (missing parts from reference TRBV29-1 and TRBJ1-4): SAVISQKPSRDICQRGTSLTIQCQVDSQVTMMFWYRQQPGQSLTLIATANQGSEATYESGFVIDKFPISRPNLTFSTLTVSNMSPEDSSIYLCSVGQPPESLFFGSGTQLSVL.

The chain has TRBV5-1 and TRBJ2-7; 13 bases agree with TRBD2. V was clipped by 4 bases and J by 6 bases; unmatched bases: 10. The V gene's germline CDR1 is SGHRS and CDR2 YFSETQ. This CDR3 comprises 16 residues. CDR3 region: CASSTTSGGTRGEQYF. The CDR3 nucleotides read TGCGCCAGCAGCACGACTAGCGGGGGGACACGGGGCGAGCAGTACTTC.

The chain combines TRBV19 with TRBJ1-2; D is unresolved. The CDR3 is 16 amino acids. The ends were cut back, 5 bases at V and 4 bases at J, with 20 bases in the middle. Germline V gene data show CDR1 as LNHDA and CDR2 as SQIVND (reference sequence). This CDR3 is CASSPWGGQKFYGYTF. CDR3 in DNA: TGTGCCAGTAGTCCCTGGGGAGGGCAGAAATTCTATGGCTACACCTTC.

This rearrangement joins TRBV7-3 to TRBJ2-7; D gene ambiguous. The CDR3 has 15 residues. Trimming shortened V by 2 bases and J by 4 bases, and 15 bases separated the two germline ends. CDR1 SGHTA and CDR2 FQGTGA come from the germline V gene. The CDR3 nucleotides are TGTGCCAGCAGCTTAGACATCCTTGGGCCGTACGAGCAGTACTTC. Its translation: CASSLDILGPYEQYF.

The V call is TRBV19, the J call TRBJ1-5; D not resolved. The V and J ends lost 6 bases and 7 bases respectively, with 13 bases between them. This CDR3 spans 13 amino acids. Germline V gene sequence: CDR1 LNHDA, CDR2 SQIVND (reference sequence). The CDR3 nucleotides are TGTGCCAGTAGCCCCCCCCCACACCAGCCCCAGCATTTT. Amino acid sequence: CASSPPPHQPQHF.

V usage is TRBV27 and J usage is TRBJ1-1, with a tentative D call TRBD1 (5 bases). Germline assignment: CDR1 MNHEY and CDR2 SMNVEV (reference sequence). Trimming left V 10 bases short and J 4 bases short, with 19 bases between. The CDR3 totals 14 residues. CDR3 protein: CATQQQGTSTEAFF. The CDR3 DNA reads TGTGCCACCCAGCAGCAGGGCACGTCCACTGAAGCTTTCTTT.

The chain employs TRBV13 and TRBJ2-2; 9 nucleotides align to TRBD2. Trimming removed 2 bases from V and 7 bases from J; junction bases left unmatched: 8. This CDR3 has 16 amino acids. The V gene's germline CDR1 is PRHDT and CDR2 FYEKMQ (reference sequence). The CDR3 loop is CASSLLRGGAHGELFF. The CDR3 nucleotides are TGTGCCAGCAGCTTACTACGCGGGGGGGCTCACGGGGAGCTGTTTTTT.

The rearrangement uses TRBV5-1 and TRBJ1-1; TRBD1 matches 8 bases. The CDR3 spans 15 residues. After removal of 3 bases from V and 7 bases from J, the junction contained 11 bases not matched to a gene. Germline loops: CDR1 SGHRS, CDR2 YFSETQ. CDR3 loop: CASSSAETGGGEAFF. DNA of the CDR3: TGCGCCAGCAGCTCCGCCGAAACAGGGGGAGGTGAAGCTTTCTTT.

V usage is TRBV19 and J usage is TRBJ2-3; D not certain. The CDR3 runs to 13 residues. Germline loops: CDR1 LNHDA, CDR2 SQIVND (reference sequence). V lost 6 bases and J 2 bases, leaving 9 bases between the germline ends. The CDR3 DNA reads TGTGCCAGTAGCCCTCAGTTCACAGATACGCAGTATTTT. Translated, it gives CASSPQFTDTQYF.

V gene TRBV18 combines with J gene TRBJ1-1; 10 bases are a match to TRBD1. Losses at the gene ends were 3 bases for V and 1 base for J; bases not matched to a gene: 5. The CDR3 extends over 16 amino acids. CDR1 and CDR2 (germline): KGHSH, LQKENI. The CDR3 loop reads CASSPRDRGPNTEAFF. DNA of the CDR3: TGTGCCAGCTCACCCCGGGACAGGGGCCCGAACACTGAAGCTTTCTTT.

This chain connects TRBV7-9 to TRBJ2-5; TRBD2 might be the D (6 bases). CDR1 and CDR2 (germline): SEHNR, FQNEAQ (reference sequence). The CDR3 loop spans 15 amino acids. Trimming took 5 bases from V and 2 from J, leaving 15 bases between them. As DNA, the CDR3 is TGTGCCAGCAGCGAGCTACTAGCTCTTCAAGAGACCCAGTACTTC. It translates to CASSELLALQETQYF. Looking up the rest from reference TRBV7-9 and TRBJ2-5 gives the full variable domain: DTGVSQNPRHKITKRGQNVTFRCDPISEHNRLYWYRQTLGQGPEFLTYFQNEAQLEKSRLLSDRFSAERPKGSFSTLEIQRTEQGDSAMYLCASSELLALQETQYFGPGTRLLVL.

The chain joins TRBV2 to TRBJ2-1; D is unclear. CDR1 SNHLY and CDR2 FYNNEI come from the germline V gene. The length of the CDR3 is 12 residues. V lost 6 bases and J lost 4, with 7 bases in between. The CDR3 is CASRGSYNEQFF. The CDR3 bases are TGTGCCAGCAGGGGCAGTTACAATGAGCAGTTCTTC.

The chain combines TRBV27 with TRBJ1-4; 8 bases fit TRBD1. J was trimmed by 3 bases and V by 2 bases; bases with no gene match: 5. The germline V gene has CDR1 MNHEY and CDR2 SMNVEV (reference sequence). The CDR3 length is 16 residues. This CDR3 is CASSLGTGRANEKLFF. For the CDR3, the DNA is TGTGCCAGCAGTTTAGGGACAGGTCGGGCTAATGAAAAACTGTTTTTT.

This chain joins TRBV15 and TRBJ2-3, with D maybe TRBD2 (5 bases). The CDR3 extends over 15 amino acids. V shed 0 bases and J shed 5 bases, with 12 bases lying between them. Germline values: CDR1 LNHNV, CDR2 YYDKDF (reference sequence). In DNA, the CDR3 is TGTGCCACCAGCAGAGATTTGGGGAGTGGAGATACGCAGTATTTT. Translating gives CATSRDLGSGDTQYF.

The J gene is TRBJ1-6, the V gene TRBV6-1; D not resolved. Germline lookup yields CDR1 MNHNS and CDR2 SASEGT. Trimming took 1 base from V and 0 from J, leaving 10 bases between them. This CDR3 region has 17 residues. The CDR3 nucleotides read TGTGCCAGCAGTGAAGTCGGGATTAGCTCCTATAATTCACCCCTCCACTTT. Protein: CASSEVGISSYNSPLHF.

CDR3 in amino acids: CASSLGGVQPQHF. The DNA for the CDR3 is TGTGCCAGTAGTTTAGGGGGCGTTCAGCCCCAGCATTTT. This sequence joins TRBV19 and TRBJ1-5; 7 bases are shared with TRBD1. The germline V gene has CDR1 LNHDA and CDR2 SQIVND (reference sequence). The V segment lost 5 bases and the J segment 6 bases; nucleotides outside the gene matches: 4. CDR3 length equals 13 residues.

This sequence joins TRBV9 and TRBJ1-2; the match to TRBD1 covers 8 bases. From germline, CDR1 is SGDLS and CDR2 YYNGEE. Trimming at V came to 3 bases and at J to 4 bases, leaving 2 bases not matched to a gene. The CDR3 consists of 13 residues. The CDR3 region is CASSAGTGYGYTF. The DNA of the CDR3 is TGTGCCAGCAGCGCCGGGACAGGCTATGGCTACACCTTC.

The CDR3 loop reads CASSSYGTGYHSPLHF. The CDR3 nucleotides read TGTGCCAGCAGTTCCTACGGGACAGGGTACCATTCACCCCTCCACTTT. V usage is TRBV6-5 and J usage is TRBJ1-6, with 9 bases aligning to TRBD1. J was trimmed by 8 bases and V by 4 bases; bases with no gene match: 9. CDR3 size: 16 residues. Germline CDR1 reads MNHEY; CDR2 reads SVGAGI.

The rearrangement uses TRBV7-9 and TRBJ2-7; TRBD1 matches at 12 bases. Germline V gene data show CDR1 as SEHNR and CDR2 as FQNEAQ (reference sequence). V trimming: 1 base; J trimming: 6 bases; junction bases outside the gene matches: 4. The length of the CDR3 is 15 residues. The CDR3 sequence is CASSLDGTGGREQYF. The CDR3 nucleotides are TGTGCCAGCAGCTTAGACGGGACAGGGGGCCGCGAGCAGTACTTC.

The V and J genes are TRBV7-2 and TRBJ2-7, with D unresolved. The CDR3 contains 14 residues. Germline CDR1 reads SGHTA; CDR2 reads FQGNSA. V was cut by 3 bases and J by 5 bases, with 14 bases left in between. In DNA form, the CDR3 reads TGTGCCAGCAGCTTTTACGAGGAATACCACGAGCAGTACTTC. It yields the protein CASSFYEEYHEQYF.

The V and J genes are TRBV18 and TRBJ2-3; 10 nucleotides align to TRBD2. V was clipped by 4 bases and J by 4 bases; unmatched bases: 5. CDR3 size: 15 residues. Germline V gene lookup returns CDR1 KGHSH and CDR2 LQKENI. The CDR3 bases are TGTGCCAGCTCACGTACCGGGACTAGCGCAGATACGCAGTATTTT. Residues: CASSRTGTSADTQYF. Looking up the rest from reference TRBV18 and TRBJ2-3 gives the full variable domain: NAGVMQNPRHLVRRRGQEARLRCSPMKGHSHVYWYRQLPEEGLKFMVYLQKENIIDESGMPKERFSAEFPKEGPSILRIQQVVRGDSAAYFCASSRTGTSADTQYFGPGTRLTVL.

DNA of the CDR3: TGTGCCAGCGGGAGGGGCAATCAGCCCCAGCATTTT. It is translated as CASGRGNQPQHF. The chain joins TRBV6-5 to TRBJ1-5; D remains unclear. V was cut by 8 bases and J by 2 bases, with 7 bases left in between. Germline CDR1 reads MNHEY; CDR2 reads SVGAGI. This CDR3 has 12 residues.

The J gene is TRBJ2-5, the V gene TRBV7-2; 11 bases fit TRBD1. Germline CDR1 is SGHTA and CDR2 is FQGNSA. The CDR3 is 15 residues long. Germline trimming cut 0 bases from V and 5 bases from J; bases unmatched to any gene: 2. The DNA for the CDR3 is TGTGCCAGCAGCTTAGCGGGGACAGGGGGGGAGACCCAGTACTTC. Translating gives CASSLAGTGGETQYF. Looking up the rest from reference TRBV7-2 and TRBJ2-5 gives the full variable domain: GAGVSQSPSNKVTEKGKDVELRCDPISGHTALYWYRQSLGQGLEFLIYFQGNSAPDKSGLPSDRFSAERTGGSVSTLTIQRTQQEDSAVYLCASSLAGTGGETQYFGPGTRLLVL.